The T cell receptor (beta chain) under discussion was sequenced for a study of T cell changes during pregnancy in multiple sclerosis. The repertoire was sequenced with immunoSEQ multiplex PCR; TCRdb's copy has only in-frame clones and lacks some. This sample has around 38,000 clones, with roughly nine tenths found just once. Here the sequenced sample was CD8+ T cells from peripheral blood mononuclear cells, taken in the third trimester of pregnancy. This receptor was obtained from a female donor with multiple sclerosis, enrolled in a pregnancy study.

For the CDR3, the DNA is TGTGCCAGCAGCGAACAGGGGGCGCCCCCCGAGCAGTACTTC. Residues: CASSEQGAPPEQYF. The rearrangement uses TRBV7-9 and TRBJ2-7, with 9 nucleotides matching TRBD1. Germline CDR1 and CDR2: SEHNR and FQNEAQ (reference sequence). The CDR3 runs to 14 residues. The J segment lost 6 bases and the V segment lost 5 bases, leaving 8 bases of the junction unmatched.